This T cell receptor (beta chain) was documented in a study of cytomegalovirus exposure and HLA in healthy donors. Study-level points and caveats: Presence/absence analyses rested on an assumption that sequencing depth was roughly uniform across donors.

Note on this clone: Its antigen is unidentified.

The study ran its PCR with 60 Vbeta and 13 Jbeta primers. The method was immunoSEQ multiplex PCR; TCRdb's version includes in-frame clones alone and lacks a portion of them. The table includes around 170,000 clones, roughly 80% detected once. In germline, CDR1 is GTSNPN, CDR2 SVGIG (reference sequence). The CDR3 covers 14 residues. Trimming at V came to 4 bases and at J to 10 bases, leaving 10 bases not matched to a gene. The rearrangement uses TRBV30 and TRBJ1-4; 9 bases align to TRBD1. This receptor was taken from a woman between 18 and 30 years old in good health and CMV-seronegative. The sample taken for sequencing was PBMCs. CDR3 protein: CAWTSGTGYRKLFF. CDR3 DNA sequence: TGTGCCTGGACTTCCGGGACAGGGTATAGAAAACTGTTTTTT.